This passage covers 18 T cell receptor beta chains from one sample sequenced in a study of blood T cells in healthy people across ages (dated by TCRdb to the mid-2010s). The library came from 5' RACE. The listed sequencing device is Illumina HiSeq 2500. The second PCR ran for roughly 6 to 11 cycles and used a J-beta primer mix along with a sample-barcoded 5' primer. The raw public reads went through TCRdb reprocessing: fastp at Q25, MiXCR clone calling, in-frame beta chains kept. All rows with the same CDR3 protein become a single entry with the most common DNA and genes. The sample table lists about a million distinct CDR3 sequences, about 44% of them with a count of one. The ten biggest clones cover 13% of the sample. Sequences were obtained from blood. Receptor source: a man aged 25 to 40 in good health.

This clonotype showed up just a few times. The V gene is TRBV4-3, the J gene TRBJ2-3; 8 positions match TRBD1. Germline trimming cut 0 bases from V and 5 bases from J; bases unmatched to any gene: 4. The CDR3 spans 15 residues. Germline V lookup: CDR1 LGHNA, CDR2 YSLEER. The CDR3 is CASSQDRGLGDTQYF. The CDR3, as DNA: TGCGCCAGCAGCCAAGACAGGGGGCTCGGAGATACGCAGTATTTT.

The gene calls are TRBV28 and TRBJ2-4; 9 bases match TRBD2. Germline CDR1 is MDHEN and CDR2 is SYDVKM. The CDR3 has 18 residues. J was trimmed by 0 bases and V by 6 bases; bases with no gene match: 12. The CDR3 nucleotides read TGTGCCAGCAGGTCTACTAGCGGGCGCGGCCTAGCCAAAAACATTCAGTACTTC. Translation: CASRSTSGRGLAKNIQYF.

This clonotype showed up just a few times. V is TRBV7-2 and J is TRBJ2-3, with D perhaps given as TRBD1 or TRBD2 (5 bases each). CDR1 SGHTA and CDR2 FQGNSA come from the germline V gene. CDR3 size: 14 residues. V was cut by 1 base and J by 2 bases, with 7 bases left in between. This CDR3 reads CASSLGGTTDTQYF. The CDR3 nucleotides are TGTGCCAGCAGCTTAGGTGGGACCACAGATACGCAGTATTTT.

This rearrangement joins TRBV20-1 to TRBJ2-1; D gene uncertain. This CDR3 region has 17 residues. CDR1 and CDR2 (germline): DFQATT, SNEGSKA (reference sequence). The germline V and J ends were trimmed by 5 bases and 9 bases, with 29 bases remaining between them. CDR3 loop: CSAAPGAGRVVWGEQFF. CDR3 coding DNA: TGCAGTGCTGCCCCCGGAGCAGGAAGGGTTGTCTGGGGTGAGCAGTTCTTC.

This clonotype was observed a handful of times. The chain uses TRBV3-1 and TRBJ2-5, with D perhaps matching TRBD1 or TRBD2 (6 bases each). The CDR3 runs 12 residues. Between the trimmed V and J ends, which lost 0 bases and 13 bases, there was a span of 12 bases. Germline V gene sequence: CDR1 LGHDT, CDR2 YNNKEL (reference sequence). CDR3 DNA sequence: TGTGCCAGCAGCCAAGATCGGGGGCGATGGTACTTC. The encoded protein is CASSQDRGRWYF.

As for this clonotype: One end of the junction is discordant with germline, which a read error may explain. The rearrangement uses TRBV2 and TRBJ1-3; D is unresolved. This CDR3 spans 13 amino acids. Looked up from germline, CDR1 is SNHLY and CDR2 is FYNNEI. The CDR3 DNA follows: TGTGTCAGCACGGAGCCGTCCGGAAACACCATATATTTT. The encoded protein is CVSTEPSGNTIYF.

The chain uses TRBV4-1 and TRBJ2-1, with 9 bases that match TRBD2. CDR1 is MGHRA, CDR2 YSYEKL, per germline. CDR3 length: 17 amino acids. V lost 3 bases and J lost 6; bases outside the gene matches: 12. The CDR3 DNA follows: TGCGCCAGCAGCCAGGATAACGAGGCTAGCGGGGTCAATGAGCAGTTCTTC. This encodes CASSQDNEASGVNEQFF.

The rearrangement uses TRBV5-5 and TRBJ2-1; 8 bases align to TRBD1. CDR1 and CDR2 (germline): SGHKS, YYEKEE (reference sequence). The CDR3 has 19 amino acids. Germline trimming cut 0 bases from V and 5 bases from J; bases unmatched to any gene: 16. In DNA, the CDR3 is TGTGCCAGCAGCTTGGGGGACAGGTCCCGTTTTTTCCCTGACAATGAGCAGTTCTTC. Translated: CASSLGDRSRFFPDNEQFF.

The chain recombines TRBV28 with TRBJ2-7, with 8 bases identical to TRBD2. The DNA end lines up better with TRBJ2-5; the J call may be wrong. Germline V CDR1 and CDR2: MDHEN, SYDVKM. This CDR3 is 17 amino acids long. In DNA, the CDR3 is TGTGCCAGCAGTCCGATATCGGGACTAGACCGAAGGGAGACCCAGTACTTC. Protein product: CASSPISGLDRRETQYF.

This rearrangement joins TRBV29-1 to TRBJ1-1; D remains ambiguous. V gave up 4 bases and J gave up 5 bases, with 11 bases separating them. Per germline, CDR1 SQVTM and CDR2 ANQGSEA. CDR3 size: 12 residues. Here the CDR3 DNA reads TGCAGCGTTGGAGGAGATCGGACTGAAGCTTTCTTT. It codes for CSVGGDRTEAFF.

There are many counts of this clonotype. This rearrangement joins TRBV24-1 to TRBJ1-2; D unclear. Per the germline V gene, CDR1 is KGHDR and CDR2 is SFDVKD. Trimming pared 0 bases from V and 2 bases from J, leaving 6 bases between. The CDR3 consists of 14 residues. CDR3 sequence reads: CATSDLPTNYGYTF. CDR3 nucleotide sequence: TGTGCCACCAGTGATTTGCCCACCAACTATGGCTACACCTTC.

This sequence joins TRBV29-1 and TRBJ2-3; D is possibly TRBD2 (5 bases). The V end was cut by 3 bases, the J end by 1 base, with 14 bases between. The CDR3 has 15 amino acids. Germline loops: CDR1 SQVTM, CDR2 ANQGSEA. The CDR3 protein is CSVEISGWGTDTQYF. In DNA form, the CDR3 reads TGCAGCGTTGAGATTTCGGGATGGGGCACAGATACGCAGTATTTT.

This clonotype was found a few times. The V and J genes are TRBV2 and TRBJ1-1; D is uncertain. Trimming cost V 7 bases and J 2 bases, with 5 bases left between them. CDR1 is SNHLY, CDR2 FYNNEI, per germline. The CDR3 has 11 residues. The CDR3 DNA reads TGTGCCAGCATCGTAAACACTGAAGCTTTCTTT. It yields the protein CASIVNTEAFF.

Points on this clonotype: One junction end does not reproduce the germline sequence, and a read error may be involved. This sequence joins TRBV6-5 and TRBJ2-7; possible D gene TRBD1, 5 bases. This CDR3 has 15 amino acids. CDR1 MNHEY and CDR2 SVGAGI come from the germline V gene. CDR3 coding DNA: TGTGCCGGCAGTTCTCTGGGCAGGGCCTCCTACGAGCAGTACTTC. As protein: CAGSSLGRASYEQYF.

Only one count was recorded for this clonotype. The CDR3 sequence: CSALEGGNTIYF. The CDR3 DNA follows: TGCAGTGCACTGGAGGGAGGAAACACCATATATTTT. The chain uses TRBV20-1 and TRBJ1-3; D call uncertain. Looked up from germline, CDR1 is DFQATT and CDR2 is SNEGSKA (reference sequence). Trimming shortened V by 6 bases and J by 4 bases, and 10 bases separated the two germline ends. The CDR3 spans 12 residues.

The gene calls are TRBV6-5 and TRBJ2-3; no clear D. Per germline, CDR1 MNHEY and CDR2 SVGAGI. The CDR3 length is 14 residues. Trimming took off 4 bases at V and 4 bases at J, with 12 bases between the two ends. This CDR3 reads CASSSVADSDTQYF. The CDR3, as DNA: TGTGCCAGCAGTTCCGTGGCCGACTCAGATACGCAGTATTTT.

V is TRBV29-1 and J is TRBJ2-1; possibly TRBD2 for D (6 bases). Trimming took 7 bases from V and 6 from J, leaving 10 bases between them. The CDR3 runs to 11 residues. CDR1 is SQVTM, CDR2 ANQGSEA, per germline. CDR3: CSAGAGNEQFF. The CDR3 nucleotides are TGCAGCGCCGGAGCGGGCAATGAGCAGTTCTTC.

This clonotype was counted a few times. The genes are TRBV18 and TRBJ2-1; TRBD1 matches at 9 bases. CDR1 and CDR2 from the germline V gene are KGHSH and LQKENI. Trimming at V came to 4 bases and at J to 5 bases, leaving 9 bases not matched to a gene. The CDR3 is 16 residues long. CDR3 protein: CASSRGQGQGDNEQFF. DNA for the CDR3: TGTGCCAGCTCACGGGGGCAGGGACAGGGAGACAATGAGCAGTTCTTC.